Here is one TCR beta chain with its context. Germline loops: CDR1 SGHRS, CDR2 YFSETQ. V lost 5 bases and J 0 bases, leaving 12 bases between the germline ends. This CDR3 has 14 amino acids. These data are taken from a study of PD-L1 blockade in urothelial cancer. Using immunoSEQ multiplex PCR, the repertoire was profiled, and TCRdb retains in-frame clones only, with some absent. The sample contains some 49,000 clones, nearly 90% of which appear only once. Sample: PBMCs, taken around atezolizumab (anti-PD-L1) treatment. This TCR was recovered from a man between 60 and 70 years old with urothelial cancer. V gene TRBV5-1 combines with J gene TRBJ2-7; D gene ambiguous. CDR3 in amino acids: CASRLNPGSYEQYF. The CDR3 region has the DNA TGCGCCAGCAGGTTGAACCCAGGCTCCTACGAGCAGTACTTC.